This TCR beta chain was documented in a study of blood T cell repertoires in COVID-19. Per germline, CDR1 SGHTA and CDR2 FQGNSA. There are 13 residues in the CDR3. The ends lost 4 bases at V and 6 bases at J; junction bases unmatched: 4. Participant-reported clinical history was the basis for cohort assignment. Assay used: immunoSEQ multiplex PCR; TCRdb lists only in-frame clones, some missing. The sample holds about 240,000 clones, over 80% seen once. The sequenced sample was PBMCs or T cells enriched from blood (not recorded which). The V call is TRBV7-2, the J call TRBJ2-7; 9 bases fit TRBD1. This TCR was recovered from a woman aged 25 to 39 with acute COVID-19. The CDR3 nucleotides are TGTGCCAGCAGCTCCCGGGACAGGGTCGAGCAGTACTTC. Its protein product is CASSSRDRVEQYF.